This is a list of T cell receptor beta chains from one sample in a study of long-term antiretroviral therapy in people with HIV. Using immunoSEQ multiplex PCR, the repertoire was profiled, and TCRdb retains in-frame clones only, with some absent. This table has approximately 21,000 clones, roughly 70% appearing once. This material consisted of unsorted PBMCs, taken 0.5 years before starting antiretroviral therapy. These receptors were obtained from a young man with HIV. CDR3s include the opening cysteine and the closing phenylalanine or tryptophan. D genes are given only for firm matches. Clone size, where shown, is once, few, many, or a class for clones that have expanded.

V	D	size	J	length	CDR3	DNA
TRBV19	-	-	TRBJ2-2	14	CASSIRANTGELFF	TGTGCCAGTAGTATACGGGCGAACACCGGGGAGCTGTTTTTT
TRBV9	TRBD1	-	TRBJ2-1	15	CASSGPGQTYNEQFF	TGTGCCAGCAGCGGCCCGGGACAGACTTACAATGAGCAGTTCTTC
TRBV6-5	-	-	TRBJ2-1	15	CASSYSRGSYNEQFF	TGTGCCAGCAGTTACTCCCGCGGATCCTACAATGAGCAGTTCTTC
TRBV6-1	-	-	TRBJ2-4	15	CASSEFWGQENIQYF	TGTGCCAGCAGTGAATTCTGGGGGCAAGAAAACATTCAGTACTTC
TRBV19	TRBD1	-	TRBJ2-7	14	CASSQTGASYEQYF	TGTGCCAGTAGCCAAACAGGGGCTTCCTACGAGCAGTACTTC
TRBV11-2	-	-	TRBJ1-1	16	CASSYSMTDLETEAFF	TGTGCCAGCAGCTATAGCATGACGGATCTGGAGACTGAAGCTTTCTTT
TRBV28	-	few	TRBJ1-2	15	CASSFSWGADYGYTF	TGTGCCAGCAGTTTTTCCTGGGGAGCCGACTATGGCTACACCTTC
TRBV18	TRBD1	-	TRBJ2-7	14	CASSLEGQGYEQYF	TGTGCCAGCTCACTCGAGGGACAGGGTTACGAGCAGTACTTC
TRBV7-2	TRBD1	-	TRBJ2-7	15	CASSLGGTGTSEQYF	TGTGCCAGCAGCTTAGGAGGGACAGGGACAAGCGAGCAGTACTTC
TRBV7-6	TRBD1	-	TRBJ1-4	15	CASSPRTGRNEKLFF	TGTGCCAGCAGCCCCCGGACAGGGAGGAATGAAAAACTGTTTTTT
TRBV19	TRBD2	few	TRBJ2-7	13	CASSWEGNYEQYF	TGTGCCAGTAGTTGGGAGGGTAACTACGAGCAGTACTTC
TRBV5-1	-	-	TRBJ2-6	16	CASSLEQISGANVLTF	TGCGCCAGCAGCTTGGAACAGATCTCTGGGGCCAACGTCCTGACTTTC
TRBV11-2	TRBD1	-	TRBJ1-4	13	CASTGTGEEKLFF	TGTGCCAGCACCGGGACAGGGGAAGAAAAACTGTTTTTT
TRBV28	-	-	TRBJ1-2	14	CASSLPGQFYGYTF	TGTGCCAGCAGTTTACCCGGACAGTTCTATGGCTACACCTTC
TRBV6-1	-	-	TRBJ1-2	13	CASSESRNYGYTF	TGTGCCAGCAGTGAAAGCAGGAACTATGGCTACACCTTC
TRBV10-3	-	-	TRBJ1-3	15	CAISEGGDSGNTIYF	TGTGCCATCAGTGAGGGTGGGGACTCTGGAAACACCATATATTTT
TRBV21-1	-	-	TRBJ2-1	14	CASSKWWEGNEQFF	TGTGCCAGCAGCAAATGGTGGGAAGGAAATGAGCAGTTCTTC
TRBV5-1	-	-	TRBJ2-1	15	CASSGGNTRVNEQFF	TGCGCCAGCAGCGGGGGGAATACAAGGGTCAATGAGCAGTTCTTC
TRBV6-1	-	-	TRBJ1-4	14	CASRSGLDNEKLFF	TGTGCCAGCAGGTCGGGCCTGGATAATGAAAAACTGTTTTTT
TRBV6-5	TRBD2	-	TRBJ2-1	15	CASSLSSGARNEQFF	TGTGCCAGCTCTTTATCTAGCGGGGCCCGCAATGAGCAGTTCTTC
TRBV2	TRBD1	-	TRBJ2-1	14	CASRAQGADNEQFF	TGTGCCAGCAGGGCACAGGGGGCGGACAATGAGCAGTTCTTC
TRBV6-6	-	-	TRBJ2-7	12	CASSLPGNEQYF	TGTGCCAGCAGTTTGCCTGGGAACGAGCAGTACTTC
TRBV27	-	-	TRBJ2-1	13	CASSFGRVGEQFF	TGTGCCAGCAGTTTCGGACGAGTAGGTGAGCAGTTCTTC
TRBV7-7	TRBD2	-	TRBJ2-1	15	CASSLVAGGNHEQFF	TGTGCTAGCAGCTTAGTGGCGGGAGGAAACCATGAGCAGTTCTTC
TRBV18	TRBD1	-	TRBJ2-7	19	CASSPSVPPLDRVFHEQYF	TGTGCCAGCTCACCGTCTGTTCCACCCTTGGACAGGGTTTTTCACGAGCAGTACTTC
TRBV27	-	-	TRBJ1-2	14	CASRLVGVGYGYTF	TGTGCCAGCCGGTTGGTGGGGGTGGGCTATGGCTACACCTTC
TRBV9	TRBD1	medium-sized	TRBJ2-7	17	CASSLNPTGVPSYEQYF	TGTGCCAGCAGCCTTAACCCAACAGGGGTCCCCTCCTACGAGCAGTACTTC
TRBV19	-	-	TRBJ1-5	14	CASSSGRDPEPQHF	TGTGCCAGTAGTTCCGGCCGGGATCCTGAGCCCCAGCATTTT
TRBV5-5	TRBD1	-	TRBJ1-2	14	CASSRTGDDYGYTF	TGTGCCAGCAGCCGGACAGGGGATGACTATGGCTACACCTTC
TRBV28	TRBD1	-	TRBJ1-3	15	CASSQGTGLRNTIYF	TGTGCCAGCAGTCAAGGGACAGGACTTAGAAACACCATATATTTT
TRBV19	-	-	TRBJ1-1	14	CASSIRAEYTEAFF	TGTGCCAGTAGTATCAGGGCGGAATACACTGAAGCTTTCTTT
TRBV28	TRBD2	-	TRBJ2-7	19	CASSFPRATLAGGIYEQYF	TGTGCCAGCAGTTTCCCCAGGGCCACTCTAGCGGGAGGGATATACGAGCAGTACTTC
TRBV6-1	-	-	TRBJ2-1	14	CASGPQGDYNEQFF	TGTGCCAGCGGTCCTCAGGGAGACTACAATGAGCAGTTCTTC
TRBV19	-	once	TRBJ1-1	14	CASRRVDMNTEAFF	TGTGCCAGTCGAAGGGTGGACATGAACACTGAAGCTTTCTTT
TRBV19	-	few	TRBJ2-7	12	CASGAGVHEQYF	TGTGCCAGTGGGGCAGGGGTTCACGAGCAGTACTTC
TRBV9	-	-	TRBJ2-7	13	CASSPGPGYEQYF	TGTGCCAGCAGCCCGGGTCCAGGCTACGAGCAGTACTTC
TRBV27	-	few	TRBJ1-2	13	CASSLRLNYGYTF	TGTGCCAGCAGTTTGCGGCTGAACTATGGCTACACCTTC
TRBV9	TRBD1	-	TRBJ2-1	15	CASSVGDSLYNEQFF	TGTGCCAGCAGCGTAGGGGACAGCCTTTACAATGAGCAGTTCTTC
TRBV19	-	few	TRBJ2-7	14	CASSPRGDTYEQYF	TGTGCCAGTAGTCCCCGGGGAGACACCTACGAGCAGTACTTC
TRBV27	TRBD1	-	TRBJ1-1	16	CASSFVGTGLNTEAFF	TGTGCCAGCAGTTTCGTCGGGACAGGTTTGAACACTGAAGCTTTCTTT
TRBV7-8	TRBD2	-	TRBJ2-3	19	CASSLPGTSGDGGTDTQYF	TGTGCCAGCAGCCTCCCCGGGACTAGCGGGGACGGGGGCACAGATACGCAGTATTTT